This TCR beta chain was found in a study of CD8 T cells in Susac syndrome. Findings of the study overall: The authors acknowledged that the study's TCR sequencing and HLA analysis involved relatively few individuals.

Trimming took off 4 bases at V and 6 bases at J, with 6 bases between the two ends. The CDR3 has 11 residues. The V gene's germline CDR1 is SGDLS and CDR2 YYNGEE. Regarding this clonotype: Antigen: not known.

The authors reverse transcribed about 0.5 to 1 ug RNA with random hexamers. The method of amplification for TCR beta CDR3 was immunoSEQ multiplex PCR, covering 54 Vbeta and 13 Jbeta. TCRdb reanalysed the immunoSEQ multiplex PCR reads using MiXCR and keeps one entry per CDR3 protein. This table holds some 170,000 distinct CDR3 sequences, approximately 95% found once. The multiple sclerosis controls were treatment-naive patients affected by stable or active relapsing-remitting disease. TEMRA cells were FACS-enriched, and CD8+ and CD4+ T cells were isolated negatively. The sequence was collected from a human donor with multiple sclerosis. The sequencing sample was made of CD4+ T cells from PBMCs. The chain uses TRBV9 and TRBJ2-3; D is unresolved. CDR3 in DNA: TGTGCCAGCAGCTTGGGGGATACGCAGTATTTT. Protein: CASSLGDTQYF.